Each of the 8 T cell receptor beta chains below was sequenced from the same sample in a study of T-cell reconstitution after alpha-beta-depleted transplantation in children (TCRdb year 2016). The library was prepared using PCR. The listed sequencing device is Illumina HiSeq 2500. TCR libraries were prepared with molecular barcoding, using unique molecular identifiers to normalize TCRbeta repertoire quantification. The public reads were reprocessed in TCRdb via fastp at Q25 and MiXCR, keeping in-frame beta chains. Records with the same CDR3 protein are collapsed into one entry carrying the most frequent genes and DNA. The sample table holds about 540,000 distinct CDR3 sequences, of which approximately 16% were seen once. Jointly, the top ten make up less than 4% of the sample. The sample in question was PBMCs from the stem cell graft donor, obtained from the stem cell graft. The receptors originated from a human donor who donated a stem cell graft to a child with acute lymphoblastic leukemia.

The table lists this clonotype with a few counts. The CDR3 bases are TGTGCCAGCAGTTTCGCAGGGGACACTGAAGCTTTCTTT. Encoded protein: CASSFAGDTEAFF. The chain carries TRBV12-3 or TRBV12-4 and TRBJ1-1; tentatively, D is TRBD1 (6 bases). V gave up 3 bases and J gave up 3 bases, with 8 bases separating them. CDR3 length: 13 residues.

This clonotype was counted a few times. V and J are TRBV5-1 and TRBJ2-1, with 13 bases fitting TRBD2. This CDR3 comprises 16 residues. In germline, CDR1 is SGHRS, CDR2 YFSETQ. Trimming removed 2 bases from V and 7 bases from J; junction bases left unmatched: 6. This CDR3 reads CASSFGGLAGFNEQFF. CDR3 coding DNA: TGCGCCAGCAGCTTTGGGGGACTAGCGGGATTTAATGAGCAGTTCTTC.

The rearrangement joins TRBV29-1 to TRBJ1-1; D unclear. The CDR3 runs to 19 residues. The V and J ends lost 0 bases and 4 bases respectively, with 27 bases between them. CDR1 is SQVTM, CDR2 ANQGSEA, per germline. In DNA form, the CDR3 reads TGCAGCGTTGAAGATGGGAGAGCCTTAAAGTTATCGCAGTCCACTGAAGCTTTCTTT. It encodes CSVEDGRALKLSQSTEAFF.

This clonotype occurred a few times. CDR3 region: CSASSRGGNTEAFF. In DNA form, the CDR3 reads TGCAGTGCTAGTTCCCGGGGAGGGAACACTGAAGCTTTCTTT. The V gene is TRBV20-1, the J gene TRBJ1-1; D unresolved. The germline gives CDR1 DFQATT, CDR2 SNEGSKA (reference sequence). The CDR3 spans 14 residues. V gave up 3 bases and J gave up 1 base, with 12 bases separating them.

The table lists this clonotype with a few counts. The chain has TRBV20-1 and TRBJ2-2; unclear D gene. V was shortened by 6 bases and J by 3 bases, with 14 bases between the two germline ends. CDR1 is DFQATT and CDR2 is SNEGSKA in the germline V gene (reference sequence). The CDR3 loop spans 14 amino acids. CDR3 loop: CSAPGSAYTGELFF. In nucleotides, the CDR3 is TGCAGTGCCCCTGGCAGCGCTTACACCGGGGAGCTGTTTTTT.

This clonotype was detected only a few times. This sequence joins TRBV9 and TRBJ2-1; 8 bases fit TRBD2. Trimming took 3 bases from V and 4 from J; bases not matched to a gene: 6. The germline CDR1 and CDR2 sequences are SGDLS and YYNGEE. The CDR3 consists of 15 residues. This CDR3 is CASSESGGRYNEQFF. The CDR3 DNA reads as TGTGCCAGCAGCGAAAGCGGGGGTCGATACAATGAGCAGTTCTTC.

The V and J genes are TRBV7-3 and TRBJ2-6; D is perhaps TRBD1 (6 bases). Germline V gene data show CDR1 as SGHTA and CDR2 as FQGTGA. The V end lost 2 bases, the J end lost 3 bases, and 11 bases lay between the germline ends. The CDR3 is 16 residues long. The CDR3 loop is CASSLYRAGGANVLTF. In DNA, the CDR3 is TGTGCCAGCAGCTTATACAGGGCGGGTGGGGCCAACGTCCTGACTTTC.

For this clonotype: At one end the junction does not follow the germline gene, possibly because of a read error. The chain recombines TRBV20-1 with TRBJ2-1; 7 bases match TRBD1. The CDR3 has 17 amino acids. Germline lookup yields CDR1 DFQATT and CDR2 SNEGSKA (reference sequence). The CDR3, as DNA: TGCTGTGCTAGATCATTGGGCAATACAGGGGCCTACAATGAGCAGTTCTTC. This translates into CCARSLGNTGAYNEQFF.